This TCR beta chain derives from a study of spatial heterogeneity in lung cancer. The wider study: Detected sequences consistently included more beta-chain ones than alpha-chain ones. Matched bulk RNA-seq yielded a T cell transcriptional module score. Counts of TCR transcripts in tumor regions correlated strongly with that score. Findings of the study overall: Expanded intratumoral alpha and beta TCR counts tracked tumor mutation counts.

Sample time point: sample taken at primary tumor resection. The sequenced material consisted of unsorted whole RNA from tumor, nontumor lung or frozen PBMC. Unique molecular identifiers, one per molecule, were present on every TCR cDNA molecule. TCRdb reanalysed the 5' RACE reads using MiXCR and keeps one entry per CDR3 protein. This table has several thousand distinct CDR3 sequences, 5.5% to 7.5% appearing once. By frequency in the sample, this clonotype is medium-sized. As yet, its antigen is unknown. Germline loops: CDR1 MDHEN, CDR2 SYDVKM. This CDR3 is 11 amino acids long. The V end lost 5 bases, the J end lost 10 bases, and 11 bases lay between the germline ends.

The specimen was lung tumor tissue, collected at surgery. The chain employs TRBV28 and TRBJ1-1; D is undetermined. This receptor was obtained from a male donor with early-stage non-small cell lung cancer. CDR3 loop: CASSQAPRAFF. For the CDR3, the DNA is TGTGCCAGCAGTCAGGCCCCACGAGCTTTCTTT.